The present entry profiles one TCR beta chain with its context. The antigen remains undetermined. These data are taken from a study of radiotherapy plus CTLA-4 blockade in lung cancer. In the study overall: Across the patients, objective responses occurred in about 18%, and disease control in 30% to 35%. Whole-study results and caveats: Among blood TCR repertoires after radiotherapy plus ipilimumab, tumor-derived clones expanded. Early clone dynamics of blood T cells, plus interferon-beta, reportedly predicted response best.

Only in-frame clones appear in the TCRdb table, and some are missing; sequencing was by immunoSEQ multiplex PCR. The sample includes roughly 44,000 clones, 70% to 80% seen only once; the top ten take around 10%. This material consisted of peripheral blood, taken from a patient treated with radiotherapy plus ipilimumab. This sequence originates from a human donor with non-small cell lung cancer who had stable disease on radiotherapy plus ipilimumab.

The CDR3 DNA reads as TGTGCCAGCAGCTTAGGGACTAGTCAAGAGACCCAGTACTTC. Translated: CASSLGTSQETQYF. The chain joins TRBV7-6 to TRBJ2-5; 7 positions match TRBD2. The CDR3 is 14 residues long. Germline CDR1 and CDR2: SGHVS and FNYEAQ. V gave up 1 base and J gave up 2 bases; unmatched junction bases: 1. The variable domain in full, completed from reference TRBV7-6 and TRBJ2-5, reads GAGVSQSPRYKVTKRGQDVALRCDPISGHVSLYWYRQALGQGPEFLTYFNYEAQQDKSGLPNDRFSAERPEGSISTLTIQRTEQRDSAMYRCASSLGTSQETQYFGPGTRLLVL.